This record covers a single T cell receptor (beta chain). Its binding antigen is unknown. There are no base qualities to consult, and no much larger clone falls within one base. The entry originates in a study of T-cell memory formation after mild COVID-19 (dated by TCRdb to the early 2020s). Study-level background: TCR sequence clusters from the two donors were largely donor specific. The cohort comprised two young, previously healthy adult volunteers, one female and one male. In two donors, T-cell clones that expanded and contracted after mild COVID-19 were followed by sequencing TCRalpha and TCRbeta repertoires longitudinally. Summary of the overall study and its limitations: Clones contracting from day 15 to 85 had balanced CD4/CD8 phenotypes, while a second wave expanding from day 15 to 37 was biased towards CD4+. Contracting CD4+ clones were located mainly in the CM and EM memory subsets, whereas CD8+ clones were found to be enriched in EMRA. Whether the second-wave clones peaking on day 37 were SARS-CoV-2 specific was not confirmed. Some responding clones were detected in pre-infection memory, suggesting pre-existing cross-reactive memory T cells joined the SARS-CoV-2 response. Only a couple of mild cases were covered in the study, and larger cohorts including severe cases with pre-infection samples were considered necessary.

Ficoll-Paque density gradient centrifugation was used to isolate PBMCs. TCRdb records Illumina NovaSeq 6000 as the sequencer. cDNA libraries for TCRalpha and TCRbeta were prepared by 5'RACE using constant-segment primers, with sample barcodes and unique molecular identifiers added. RNA was extracted from every sample with Trizol reagent. Amplification of the libraries took two PCR steps, and the second step added a second sample barcode plus Illumina TruSeq adapters. Sequencing of libraries was performed on an Illumina NovaSeq with 2 x 150 bp paired-end reads. As for the authors' bioinformatics: Demultiplexing of reads and collapsing into UMI-guided consensus sequences were performed with migec v1.2.7. Using mixcr v2.1.11, the UMI consensuses were aligned to TRA and TRB V and J templates and assembled into clonotypes. Clonotypes were classified as expanded or contracted when called significant by both edgeR and NoisET, with noise models trained on biological replicates. For edgeR calls, a false discovery rate-adjusted p below 0.01 and a log2 fold-change threshold of 1 were applied. As an exploratory analysis of dynamics, max-normalized trajectories of the 1000 most abundant clonotypes were examined with PCA combined with hierarchical clustering. The CD4 or CD8 phenotype of responding clones was assigned using the separately sequenced CD4+ and CD8+ repertoires. TCRdb redid the processing of the public reads, applying fastp at Q25 and MiXCR, and retained in-frame beta chains. Every distinct CDR3 protein forms one entry, paired with its most common genes and DNA. The V and J calls were not made by the authors but by TCRdb's processing. Counted in this sample were about 140,000 distinct CDR3 sequences; 11% to 15% of them appeared once. 25% to 30% of the sample belongs to the ten largest clones.

Sample: PBMCs or a T cell subset sorted from them (not recorded which). The clonotype comes from an adult woman who had mild COVID-19 (a few samples of this study predate the infection). The sample titles of this study are shuffled in the database, so cell type and time point are left out; the donor was told from shared clones.

The CDR3 protein: CSAKTRTRYEQYF. DNA sequence: TGCAGCGCCAAGACTAGAACGCGCTACGAGCAGTACTTC. Recombination connected TRBV29-1 to TRBJ2-7; D gene: possibly TRBD2, on 6 matching bases. The CDR3 contains 13 residues, cysteine and phenylalanine counted. The sequence is cut down to CDR3 DNA, 39 bases in frame from base 1. The CDR1 and CDR2 encoded by the germline V gene are SQVTM and ANQGSEA. V loses 7 bases of germline sequence and J loses 3 bases, and the interval between the two ends is 16 bases.